The subject of this entry is one T cell receptor (beta chain). Per the authors' pipeline: Amplification of reference gene primers was used by the study to estimate nucleated cell counts. Method: immunoSEQ multiplex PCR; TCRdb's copy keeps in-frame clones and lacks some. V and J calls and clone size are copied from that table; D and trimming were computed from the DNA. The data contain 160,000 or so clones, around 80% of them seen just once; the ten biggest clones take up about 8%. This CDR3 is 15 amino acids long. The V and J ends lost 5 bases and 1 base, in that order; junction bases with no gene match: 6. Germline V gives CDR1 SNHLY, CDR2 FYNNEI. This sample stems from a study of blood T cell repertoires in COVID-19. Overall study context: Samples taken during acute and convalescent COVID-19 were collected in the United States, Italy and Spain.

Each participant's cohort was designated according to participant-reported clinical history. Material for sequencing was PBMCs or T cells enriched from blood (not recorded which). The V gene is TRBV2, the J gene TRBJ2-7; 9 nucleotides align to TRBD1. The TCR originated in a woman between 50 and 59 years old who had recovered from COVID-19. CDR3 in amino acids: CASSLDRGSSYEQYF. Written as DNA, the CDR3 is TGTGCCAGCAGTCTGGACAGGGGTTCATCCTACGAGCAGTACTTC.